This entry lists 26 T cell receptor beta chains sequenced from one sample in a study of cytomegalovirus exposure and HLA in healthy donors. 60 Vbeta and 13 Jbeta primers were used in PCR. Sequenced by immunoSEQ multiplex PCR; TCRdb stores in-frame clones only, minus some. The sample includes around 130,000 clones, 60% to 85% of them seen just once. Sample: PBMCs. These receptors came from a woman aged 40 to 49 in good health and CMV-seropositive.

The CDR3 spells CASRSRSGNNQPQHF. The DNA for the CDR3 is TGTGCCAGCAGGAGCCGGTCGGGGAACAATCAGCCCCAGCATTTT. J is TRBJ1-5 and V is TRBV6-5; no clear D. Germline V gene lookup returns CDR1 MNHEY and CDR2 SVGAGI. There are 15 residues in the CDR3. V was clipped by 6 bases and J by 3 bases, with 15 bases between them.

V is TRBV7-3 and J is TRBJ1-1; unclear D gene. Germline V gene data show CDR1 as SGHTA and CDR2 as FQGTGA. The CDR3 covers 13 residues. The V and J ends lost 2 bases and 4 bases respectively, with 8 bases between them. The CDR3 DNA sequence: TGTGCCAGCAGCTTAGAGGGCACCACTGAAGCTTTCTTT. Its protein is CASSLEGTTEAFF.

The gene calls are TRBV5-1 and TRBJ2-3; 9 nucleotides line up with TRBD2. Germline V CDR1 and CDR2: SGHRS, YFSETQ. This CDR3 spans 16 amino acids. After removal of 2 bases from V and 5 bases from J, the junction contained 9 bases not matched to a gene. The CDR3 nucleotides read TGCGCCAGCAGCTTAGATAGCGGGAGTTGGTTAGATACGCAGTATTTT. Its protein is CASSLDSGSWLDTQYF.

The J gene is TRBJ1-5, the V gene TRBV28, with TRBD1 identical over 10 bases. The CDR3 loop spans 19 amino acids. Per germline, CDR1 MDHEN and CDR2 SYDVKM. Trimming removed 4 bases from V and 0 bases from J; junction bases left unmatched: 12. CDR3 coding DNA: TGTGCCAGCAGTTCGTACGGGACAGGGGCTCATCATAGCAATCAGCCCCAGCATTTT. As protein: CASSSYGTGAHHSNQPQHF.

The chain has TRBV13 and TRBJ2-7; 7 nucleotides match TRBD2. After removal of 5 bases from V and 2 bases from J, the junction contained 18 bases not matched to a gene. The CDR3 consists of 18 residues. Germline V CDR1 and CDR2: PRHDT, FYEKMQ (reference sequence). The chain's CDR3 is CASSLQAAGTNPTYEQYF. The CDR3 coding sequence is TGTGCCAGCAGCCTCCAGGCGGCAGGGACTAACCCAACCTACGAGCAGTACTTC.

The chain joins TRBV28 to TRBJ1-2; TRBD1 matches 7 bases. The CDR3 spans 16 residues. Per the germline V gene, CDR1 is MDHEN and CDR2 is SYDVKM. After removal of 5 bases from V and 7 bases from J, the junction contained 16 bases not matched to a gene. CDR3 amino acids: CASSLLRGGGEVGYTF. The CDR3 DNA reads TGTGCCAGCAGTCTCCTCCGTGGAGGGGGCGAGGTTGGCTACACCTTC.

The rearrangement joins TRBV5-6 to TRBJ2-6, with 10 nucleotides matching TRBD1. J was trimmed by 2 bases and V by 4 bases; bases with no gene match: 6. Per the germline V gene, CDR1 is SGHDT and CDR2 is YYEEEE. This CDR3 comprises 17 residues. The CDR3 loop is CASSETGGAPGANVLTF. The CDR3 DNA reads TGTGCCAGCAGCGAGACAGGGGGCGCGCCTGGGGCCAACGTCCTGACTTTC.

The genes are TRBV6-5 and TRBJ1-2; D remains unclear. The V end was cut by 7 bases, the J end by 4 bases, with 13 bases between. The CDR3 is 13 amino acids. CDR1 and CDR2 (germline): MNHEY, SVGAGI. The CDR3 loop reads CASTSGRSYGYTF. CDR3 DNA: TGTGCCAGCACTTCCGGTAGGAGCTATGGCTACACCTTC.

V is TRBV7-2 and J is TRBJ2-1, with D possibly being TRBD2 (5 bases). The CDR3 loop spans 16 amino acids. Germline V gene sequence: CDR1 SGHTA, CDR2 FQGNSA. Trimming stripped 5 bases from V and 0 bases from J, with 14 bases between. The CDR3 loop is CASSDLRGGSYNEQFF. CDR3 nucleotide sequence: TGTGCCAGCAGCGACCTACGAGGAGGCTCCTACAATGAGCAGTTCTTC. The whole variable domain, filled in from reference TRBV7-2 and TRBJ2-1, reads GAGVSQSPSNKVTEKGKDVELRCDPISGHTALYWYRQSLGQGLEFLIYFQGNSAPDKSGLPSDRFSAERTGGSVSTLTIQRTQQEDSAVYLCASSDLRGGSYNEQFFGPGTRLTVL.

The chain recombines TRBV7-9 with TRBJ2-1; D is unclear. V was shortened by 3 bases and J by 8 bases, with 14 bases between the two germline ends. The CDR3 is 14 amino acids. In germline, CDR1 is SEHNR, CDR2 FQNEAQ (reference sequence). This CDR3 is CASSLQASLDEQFF. The CDR3 DNA sequence: TGTGCCAGCAGCTTGCAGGCCTCTTTGGATGAGCAGTTCTTC. Filled out from reference TRBV7-9 and TRBJ2-1, the complete variable domain reads DTGVSQNPRHKITKRGQNVTFRCDPISEHNRLYWYRQTLGQGPEFLTYFQNEAQLEKSRLLSDRFSAERPKGSFSTLEIQRTEQGDSAMYLCASSLQASLDEQFFGPGTRLTVL.

The J gene is TRBJ1-3, the V gene TRBV20-1, with no clear D. Germline values: CDR1 DFQATT, CDR2 SNEGSKA (reference sequence). The CDR3 runs 11 residues. V shed 1 base and J shed 4 bases, with 2 bases lying between them. The CDR3 loop is CSARAGNTIYF. The CDR3 DNA follows: TGCAGTGCTAGAGCGGGAAACACCATATATTTT.

To note about this clone: The sample holds other DNA sequences that translate to the same CDR3. The chain uses TRBV4-3 and TRBJ2-7; a weak D match, TRBD1 (5 bases). CDR1 is LGHNA and CDR2 is YSLEER in the germline V gene. The CDR3 covers 14 residues. V lost 0 bases to trimming and J lost 0 bases, with 6 bases between them. This CDR3 is CASSQDRGSYEQYF. In DNA form, the CDR3 reads TGCGCCAGCAGCCAAGATAGGGGCTCCTACGAGCAGTACTTC.

CDR3 amino acids: CASSEDPGSNNEQFF. As DNA, the CDR3 is TGTGCCAGCAGTGAGGACCCGGGAAGTAACAATGAGCAGTTCTTC. The chain joins TRBV6-4 to TRBJ2-1; TRBD2 might be the D (5 bases). CDR1 is MRHNA, CDR2 SNTAGT, per germline. The CDR3 extends over 15 amino acids. Trimming took 3 bases from V and 5 from J, leaving 14 bases between them.

The chain recombines TRBV6-5 with TRBJ2-7, with TRBD1 as a possible D gene (6 bases). Trimming cost V 8 bases and J 2 bases, with 10 bases left between them. The CDR3 extends over 12 amino acids. Germline V lookup: CDR1 MNHEY, CDR2 SVGAGI. The CDR3 reads CASRDNTYEQYF. The CDR3 DNA reads TGTGCCAGCCGGGACAACACCTACGAGCAGTACTTC.

The CDR3 sequence: CASSAGTSGRGNEQFF. CDR3 nucleotide sequence: TGTGCCAGCAGTGCTGGAACTAGCGGGAGAGGGAATGAGCAGTTCTTC. The chain links TRBV6-1 to TRBJ2-1; 11 nucleotides match TRBD2. The ends lost 4 bases at V and 7 bases at J; junction bases unmatched: 9. CDR1 MNHNS and CDR2 SASEGT come from the germline V gene. The CDR3 sequence is 16 residues long.

V is TRBV7-2 and J is TRBJ1-1; D is possibly TRBD1 (5 bases). This CDR3 has 13 amino acids. The germline V gene encodes CDR1 SGHTA and CDR2 FQGNSA. V was shortened by 8 bases and J by 3 bases, with 13 bases between the two germline ends. The CDR3 nucleotides read TGTGCCAGCGGTAAGGGGTTGGACACTGAAGCTTTCTTT. Translation: CASGKGLDTEAFF.

V gene TRBV9 combines with J gene TRBJ2-7; D may be TRBD2 (6 bases). Germline V gene sequence: CDR1 SGDLS, CDR2 YYNGEE. The CDR3 runs to 14 residues. The V end lost 0 bases, the J end lost 5 bases, and 12 bases lay between the germline ends. The CDR3 region has the DNA TGTGCCAGCAGCGTAGCGGAGGGATCGAACGAGCAGTACTTC. Amino acid sequence: CASSVAEGSNEQYF. Full variable domain (rest looked up from reference TRBV9 and TRBJ2-7): DSGVTQTPKHLITATGQRVTLRCSPRSGDLSVYWYQQSLDQGLQFLIQYYNGEERAKGNILERFSAQQFPDLHSELNLSSLELGDSALYFCASSVAEGSNEQYFGPGTRLTVT.

The rearrangement uses TRBV30 and TRBJ1-1, with TRBD1 identical over 10 bases. CDR3 length equals 14 residues. CDR1 is GTSNPN and CDR2 is SVGIG in the germline V gene (reference sequence). J was trimmed by 1 base and V by 6 bases; bases with no gene match: 5. Written as DNA, the CDR3 is TGTGCCTGCCGACGGACAGGGGGGAACACTGAAGCTTTCTTT. The encoded protein is CACRRTGGNTEAFF.

The chain joins TRBV27 to TRBJ1-2; 9 bases are a match to TRBD1. The germline V gene encodes CDR1 MNHEY and CDR2 SMNVEV (reference sequence). The V gene end was trimmed by 10 bases and the J gene end by 1 base; junction bases not matched to a gene: 4. The CDR3 extends over 13 amino acids. This CDR3 reads CATGTGINYGYTF. The CDR3 DNA reads TGTGCCACCGGGACAGGGATTAACTATGGCTACACCTTC.

This clone was observed a few times. The J gene is TRBJ2-5, the V gene TRBV19; 10 nucleotides agree with TRBD2. Germline trimming cut 6 bases from V and 4 bases from J; bases unmatched to any gene: 2. Germline-derived CDR1 and CDR2 are LNHDA and SQIVND (reference sequence). The CDR3 consists of 13 residues. The CDR3 spells CASRVAGGETQYF. CDR3 nucleotide sequence: TGTGCCAGTAGAGTAGCGGGGGGAGAGACCCAGTACTTC.

This clone was picked up one time. CDR3: CSAPNEITDTQYF. CDR3 nucleotides: TGCAGCGCTCCAAATGAGATTACAGATACGCAGTATTTT. The chain couples TRBV29-1 to TRBJ2-3, with D hard to call. This CDR3 is built from 13 residues. V lost 7 bases and J lost 3, with 14 bases in between. Germline loops: CDR1 SQVTM, CDR2 ANQGSEA.

This clone was counted only a few times. V gene TRBV19 combines with J gene TRBJ1-1; 7 bases align to TRBD1. The CDR3 has 13 residues. Losses at the gene ends were 4 bases for V and 2 bases for J; bases not matched to a gene: 1. Germline loops: CDR1 LNHDA, CDR2 SQIVND (reference sequence). CDR3 protein: CASSRDSNTEAFF. CDR3 nucleotide sequence: TGTGCCAGTAGTAGGGACAGCAACACTGAAGCTTTCTTT.

The genes are TRBV4-3 and TRBJ2-5; 10 bases match TRBD2. The DNA end is more similar to TRBJ2-7, so the J call may be wrong. The CDR3 runs to 15 residues. The germline V gene has CDR1 LGHNA and CDR2 YSLEER. CDR3 nucleotides: TGCGCCAGCAGCCAAGAAGTGCTAGCGGGAGTCGAGCAGTACTTC. Protein: CASSQEVLAGVEQYF.

The rearrangement links TRBV7-9 to TRBJ2-7; 9 bases match TRBD1. Germline V gene data show CDR1 as SEHNR and CDR2 as FQNEAQ (reference sequence). After removal of 5 bases from V and 1 base from J, the junction contained 3 bases not matched to a gene. The CDR3 covers 14 residues. Written as DNA, the CDR3 is TGTGCCAGCAGCCGGACAGGGGAATCCTACGAGCAGTACTTC. Translating it yields CASSRTGESYEQYF.

Worth noting for this clone: A junction end diverges from the germline sequence, so it may reflect a read error. This sequence joins TRBV28 and TRBJ1-5; 8 bases agree with TRBD1. There are 11 residues in the CDR3. Germline V CDR1 and CDR2: MDHEN, SYDVKM. CDR3 residues: CASSSTGGKNF. The CDR3 bases are TGTGCCAGCAGTAGCACAGGGGGGAAAAATTTT. Filled out from reference TRBV28 and TRBJ1-5, the complete variable domain reads DVKVTQSSRYLVKRTGEKVFLECVQDMDHENMFWYRQDPGLGLRLIYFSYDVKMKEKGDIPEGYSVSREKKERFSLILESASTNQTSMYLCASSSTGGKNFGDGTRLSIL.

In this sample, this clone turned up a few times. The V gene is TRBV7-8, the J gene TRBJ1-5, with 9 bases that match TRBD1. The CDR3 extends over 14 amino acids. Losses at the gene ends were 6 bases for V and 3 bases for J; bases not matched to a gene: 3. CDR1 and CDR2 (germline): SGHVS, FQNEAQ. The DNA of the CDR3 is TGTGCCAGCAGGGGACAGGGCTCCAATCAGCCCCAGCATTTT. Its protein product is CASRGQGSNQPQHF.